This entry is about one T cell receptor (beta chain). Assay: immunoSEQ multiplex PCR; the TCRdb copy retains only in-frame clones and omits some. The repertoire consists of hundreds of thousands of clones, with more than 85% occurring once and the leading ten covering around 4.5%. The data belong to a study of blood T cell repertoires in COVID-19. From germline, CDR1 is SGHDT and CDR2 YYEEEE. This CDR3 contains 14 residues. The V gene end was trimmed by 4 bases and the J gene end by 7 bases; junction bases not matched to a gene: 4. Sequencing was performed on peripheral blood. This receptor was obtained from a woman between 25 and 40 years old with acute or convalescent COVID-19. The chain combines TRBV5-6 with TRBJ1-4; 10 nucleotides match TRBD1. The CDR3 DNA reads TGTGCCAGCAGCCGGCGGACAGGGGGTGAAAAACTGTTTTTT. Residues: CASSRRTGGEKLFF.